This T cell receptor (beta chain) was sequenced for a study of long-term antiretroviral therapy in people with HIV. Notes on the study in general: Compared with controls, HIV repertoires showed narrower CDR3 length ranges. Clonal expansions arising prior to ART prevailed in the repertoire at every time point.

An immunoSEQ assay, version v3.0, was performed at survey level. The protocol was immunoSEQ multiplex PCR, while the TCRdb copy is restricted to in-frame clones and leaves out a portion. Altogether roughly 30,000 clones are present, 85% being singletons, with the ten largest covering approximately 8.8%. This clone was counted a few times. Its matching antigen is unknown. This CDR3 region has 16 residues. Trimming took off 0 bases at V and 0 bases at J, with 10 bases between the two ends. Germline values: CDR1 SGHNT, CDR2 YYREEE (reference sequence). Only United States sites treated participants with HIV.

The chain links TRBV5-4 to TRBJ1-3; tentative D call: TRBD1 (6 bases). The sequence was collected from a man aged 40-55 years with HIV. Material: unsorted PBMCs, obtained approximately 4.8 years after starting antiretroviral therapy. CDR3 in DNA: TGTGCCAGCAGCTTGGGCGACAGGCGCTCTGGAAACACCATATATTTT. Protein product: CASSLGDRRSGNTIYF.